This T cell receptor beta chain was profiled in a study of blood T cell repertoires in COVID-19. Overall study: PBMCs, B-cell-depleted T cells, or T cells were the source of the cDNA or gDNA that made up the material.

This clone was found a few times. As originally analysed: How many nucleated cells were present was estimated from reference gene primer amplification. Sequencing used immunoSEQ multiplex PCR; TCRdb keeps in-frame clones, though not all of them. The V and J calls and clone size are taken from that table; D and trimming were inferred from the DNA. Here the sample spans more than 450,000 clones, 87% being singletons. After removal of 3 bases from V and 1 base from J, the junction contained 7 bases not matched to a gene. This CDR3 has 16 residues. Germline V gene sequence: CDR1 LGHNA, CDR2 YNFKEQ. The study recruited people aged roughly 18 to 100 years across some 23 US areas. Clinical histories supplied by participants themselves formed the basis of cohort assignment.

The chain is built from TRBV4-2 and TRBJ2-5, with 8 bases aligning to TRBD2. This sequence originates from a woman between 18 and 29 years old who had recovered from COVID-19. Material for sequencing was PBMCs or T cells enriched from blood (not recorded which). The DNA of the CDR3 is TGTGCCAGCAGCCAGGCCAGCGGGGGCTTCCAAGAGACCCAGTACTTC. Its translation is CASSQASGGFQETQYF.